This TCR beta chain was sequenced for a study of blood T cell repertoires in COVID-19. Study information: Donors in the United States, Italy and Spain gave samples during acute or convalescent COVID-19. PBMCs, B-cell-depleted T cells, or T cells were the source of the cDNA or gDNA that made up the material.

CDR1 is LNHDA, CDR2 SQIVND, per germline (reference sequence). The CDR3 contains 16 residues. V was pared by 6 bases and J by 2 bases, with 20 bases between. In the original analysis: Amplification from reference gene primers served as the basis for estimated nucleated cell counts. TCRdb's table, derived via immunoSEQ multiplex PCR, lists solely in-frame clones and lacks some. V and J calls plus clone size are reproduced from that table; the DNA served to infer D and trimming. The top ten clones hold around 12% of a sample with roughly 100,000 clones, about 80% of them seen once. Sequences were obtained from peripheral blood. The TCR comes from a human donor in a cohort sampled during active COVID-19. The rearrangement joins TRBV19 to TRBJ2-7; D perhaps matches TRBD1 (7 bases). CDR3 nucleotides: TGTGCCAGTAGCAGGGGGGCCGGGGGAGGCCCCTACGAGCAGTACTTC. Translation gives CASSRGAGGGPYEQYF.